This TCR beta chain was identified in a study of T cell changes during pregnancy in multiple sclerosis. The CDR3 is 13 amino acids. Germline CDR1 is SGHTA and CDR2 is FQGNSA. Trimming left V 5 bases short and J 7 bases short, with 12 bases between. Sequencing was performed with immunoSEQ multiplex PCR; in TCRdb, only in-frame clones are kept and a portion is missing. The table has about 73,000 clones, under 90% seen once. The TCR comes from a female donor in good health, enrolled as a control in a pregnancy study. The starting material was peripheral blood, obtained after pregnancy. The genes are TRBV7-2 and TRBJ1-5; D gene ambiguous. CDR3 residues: CASSLEGEQPQHF. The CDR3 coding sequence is TGTGCCAGCAGCCTGGAGGGTGAACAGCCCCAGCATTTT.